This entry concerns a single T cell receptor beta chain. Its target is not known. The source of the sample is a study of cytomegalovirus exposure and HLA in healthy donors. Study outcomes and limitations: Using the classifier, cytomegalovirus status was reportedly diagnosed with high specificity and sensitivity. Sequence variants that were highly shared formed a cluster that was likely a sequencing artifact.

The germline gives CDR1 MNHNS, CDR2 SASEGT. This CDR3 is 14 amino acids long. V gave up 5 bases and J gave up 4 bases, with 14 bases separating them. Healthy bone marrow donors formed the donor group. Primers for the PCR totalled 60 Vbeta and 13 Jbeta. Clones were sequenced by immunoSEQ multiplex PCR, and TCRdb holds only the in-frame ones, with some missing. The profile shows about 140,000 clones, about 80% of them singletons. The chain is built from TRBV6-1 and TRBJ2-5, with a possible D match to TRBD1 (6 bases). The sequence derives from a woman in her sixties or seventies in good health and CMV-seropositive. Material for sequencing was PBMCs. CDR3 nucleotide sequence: TGTGCCAGCAGTAACAGGGTCGGAGGAGAGACCCAGTACTTC. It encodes CASSNRVGGETQYF.